This is a list of T cell receptor beta chains from one sample in a study of PD-L1 blockade in urothelial cancer. Only in-frame clones appear in the TCRdb table, and some are missing; sequencing was by immunoSEQ multiplex PCR. The profile shows 35,000 or so clones, 36% of them singletons. The material sequenced was tumor tissue, taken before atezolizumab (anti-PD-L1) treatment. All receptors derive from a man between 60 and 75 years old with urothelial cancer. The CDR3 runs from the conserved cysteine through the conserved F or W. Fields, in order: D gene, V gene, clone size, J gene, CDR3 protein. D genes are given only for firm matches. The size of a clone is reported for some rows only, either as once, few or many, or as a class for expanded clones.

d_call: NA; v_call: TRBV27; clone_size: NA; j_call: TRBJ2-1; cdr3_aa: CASSLSGGGEQFF
d_call: NA; v_call: TRBV9; clone_size: few; j_call: TRBJ2-5; cdr3_aa: CASSTQGGRQETQYF
d_call: NA; v_call: TRBV7-6; clone_size: NA; j_call: TRBJ1-5; cdr3_aa: CASSLGGSDQPQHF
d_call: TRBD1; v_call: TRBV30; clone_size: NA; j_call: TRBJ1-5; cdr3_aa: CAWSSGTGSQPQHF
d_call: NA; v_call: TRBV15; clone_size: few; j_call: TRBJ1-4; cdr3_aa: CATSSIGATNEKLFF
d_call: NA; v_call: TRBV15; clone_size: NA; j_call: TRBJ2-7; cdr3_aa: CATSRDLGTVPSYEQYF
d_call: NA; v_call: TRBV18; clone_size: NA; j_call: TRBJ1-3; cdr3_aa: CASSAVGGPSGNTIYF
d_call: NA; v_call: TRBV7-4; clone_size: many; j_call: TRBJ2-7; cdr3_aa: CASSKPGPYEQYF
d_call: TRBD1; v_call: TRBV30; clone_size: NA; j_call: TRBJ2-7; cdr3_aa: CAWSRQGSHEQYF
d_call: NA; v_call: TRBV10-3; clone_size: NA; j_call: TRBJ2-1; cdr3_aa: CAISVQGGGEQFF
d_call: TRBD1; v_call: TRBV18; clone_size: NA; j_call: TRBJ2-3; cdr3_aa: CASSPSSGQGAWADTQYF
d_call: TRBD2; v_call: TRBV5-1; clone_size: NA; j_call: TRBJ2-7; cdr3_aa: CASSVSGGNWEQYF
d_call: NA; v_call: TRBV6-8; clone_size: NA; j_call: TRBJ1-2; cdr3_aa: CASTLRGGYGYTF
d_call: NA; v_call: TRBV13; clone_size: many; j_call: TRBJ2-1; cdr3_aa: CASSLGYTGLLNEQFF
d_call: NA; v_call: TRBV19; clone_size: NA; j_call: TRBJ2-3; cdr3_aa: CASSMGRVDTQYF
d_call: TRBD1; v_call: TRBV11-3; clone_size: few; j_call: TRBJ2-7; cdr3_aa: CASSVGQGVSYEQYF
d_call: TRBD2; v_call: TRBV11-3; clone_size: many; j_call: TRBJ2-1; cdr3_aa: CASSLNRLAGIEGNEQFF
d_call: TRBD2; v_call: TRBV10-3; clone_size: few; j_call: TRBJ2-3; cdr3_aa: CAISENRGGAQGTQYF
d_call: NA; v_call: TRBV28; clone_size: NA; j_call: TRBJ1-1; cdr3_aa: CASTSTGRTEAFF
d_call: TRBD1; v_call: TRBV5-1; clone_size: NA; j_call: TRBJ2-6; cdr3_aa: CASSPRDRGTGANVLTF
d_call: NA; v_call: TRBV28; clone_size: NA; j_call: TRBJ1-3; cdr3_aa: CASSLLSQFSGNTIYF
d_call: TRBD2; v_call: TRBV7-6; clone_size: NA; j_call: TRBJ2-5; cdr3_aa: CASSSRLAGGIKTQYF
d_call: TRBD2; v_call: TRBV11-3; clone_size: few; j_call: TRBJ2-7; cdr3_aa: CASSGGVRSTYEQYF
d_call: TRBD2; v_call: TRBV5-1; clone_size: NA; j_call: TRBJ2-3; cdr3_aa: CASSRSGGVGTDMQYF
d_call: NA; v_call: TRBV27; clone_size: NA; j_call: TRBJ2-5; cdr3_aa: CASSLNRQTQYF
d_call: NA; v_call: TRBV28; clone_size: few; j_call: TRBJ1-2; cdr3_aa: CASSSPAGNYGYTF
d_call: NA; v_call: TRBV9; clone_size: NA; j_call: TRBJ2-7; cdr3_aa: CASSVGSTYEQYF
d_call: TRBD1; v_call: TRBV14; clone_size: few; j_call: TRBJ1-5; cdr3_aa: CASSPGGGRNQPQHF
d_call: TRBD1; v_call: TRBV9; clone_size: NA; j_call: TRBJ1-1; cdr3_aa: CASSAQLQGRTEAFF
d_call: NA; v_call: TRBV6-7; clone_size: NA; j_call: TRBJ2-7; cdr3_aa: CASSYRFEQYF
d_call: NA; v_call: TRBV4-1; clone_size: few; j_call: TRBJ2-3; cdr3_aa: CASSPERTDTQYF
d_call: TRBD2; v_call: TRBV30; clone_size: NA; j_call: TRBJ2-1; cdr3_aa: CAWSNPGLAGGSEQFF
d_call: TRBD2; v_call: TRBV6-8; clone_size: many; j_call: TRBJ2-1; cdr3_aa: CASSSGGAGNEQFF
d_call: TRBD1; v_call: TRBV19; clone_size: NA; j_call: TRBJ1-2; cdr3_aa: CASSAGQGARRGYTF
d_call: TRBD1; v_call: TRBV12-5; clone_size: NA; j_call: TRBJ2-7; cdr3_aa: CASTQTGNRYEQYF
d_call: NA; v_call: TRBV5-1; clone_size: NA; j_call: TRBJ2-2; cdr3_aa: CASSYGRVGTGELFF
d_call: TRBD2; v_call: TRBV6-8; clone_size: few; j_call: TRBJ2-1; cdr3_aa: CASSRSSGVSYNEQFF
d_call: TRBD1; v_call: TRBV6-8; clone_size: NA; j_call: TRBJ1-6; cdr3_aa: CASSYSTGVSPLHF
d_call: TRBD1; v_call: TRBV9; clone_size: few; j_call: TRBJ2-1; cdr3_aa: CASSVAGQGSNEQFF
d_call: NA; v_call: TRBV6-8; clone_size: NA; j_call: TRBJ1-3; cdr3_aa: CASMTGSSSGNTIYF
d_call: TRBD2; v_call: TRBV6-8; clone_size: NA; j_call: TRBJ2-3; cdr3_aa: CASSWVAGGRDTQYF
d_call: NA; v_call: TRBV19; clone_size: NA; j_call: TRBJ2-5; cdr3_aa: CASSIVGAGETQYF
d_call: NA; v_call: TRBV19; clone_size: NA; j_call: TRBJ2-2; cdr3_aa: CASSTEGGPANTGELFF
d_call: NA; v_call: TRBV18; clone_size: few; j_call: TRBJ2-7; cdr3_aa: CASSQDIGLGEQYF
d_call: TRBD1; v_call: TRBV6-8; clone_size: NA; j_call: TRBJ1-2; cdr3_aa: CAIRSDRDGYTF
d_call: NA; v_call: TRBV19; clone_size: NA; j_call: TRBJ1-1; cdr3_aa: CASGGGWAYTEAFF
d_call: TRBD2; v_call: TRBV5-1; clone_size: NA; j_call: TRBJ2-2; cdr3_aa: CASSHRPGLAGGRDGELFF
d_call: TRBD1; v_call: TRBV19; clone_size: NA; j_call: TRBJ2-1; cdr3_aa: CASRTRTGAYNEQFF
d_call: TRBD1; v_call: TRBV6-4; clone_size: NA; j_call: TRBJ1-2; cdr3_aa: CASSDHAGGATYGYTF
d_call: NA; v_call: TRBV9; clone_size: NA; j_call: TRBJ2-6; cdr3_aa: CASSASYGSGANVLTF
d_call: NA; v_call: TRBV18; clone_size: few; j_call: TRBJ2-1; cdr3_aa: CASCPTPYNEQFF
d_call: TRBD1; v_call: TRBV6-8; clone_size: many; j_call: TRBJ2-7; cdr3_aa: CAIRMGQGSEQYF